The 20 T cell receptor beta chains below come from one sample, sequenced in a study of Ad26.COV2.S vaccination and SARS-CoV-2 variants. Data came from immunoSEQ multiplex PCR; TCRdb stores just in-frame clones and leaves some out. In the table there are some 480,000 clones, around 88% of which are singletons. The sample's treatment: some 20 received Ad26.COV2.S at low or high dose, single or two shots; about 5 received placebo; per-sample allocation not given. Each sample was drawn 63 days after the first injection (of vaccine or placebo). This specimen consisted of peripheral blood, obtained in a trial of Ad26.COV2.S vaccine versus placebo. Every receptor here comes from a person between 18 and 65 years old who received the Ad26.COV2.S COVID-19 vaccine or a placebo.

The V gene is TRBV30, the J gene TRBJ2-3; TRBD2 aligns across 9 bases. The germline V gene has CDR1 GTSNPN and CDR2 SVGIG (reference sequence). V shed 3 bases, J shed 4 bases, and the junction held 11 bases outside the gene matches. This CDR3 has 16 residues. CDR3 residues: CAWRASSGRSADTQYF. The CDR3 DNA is TGTGCCTGGAGGGCCTCAAGCGGGAGGAGCGCAGATACGCAGTATTTT.

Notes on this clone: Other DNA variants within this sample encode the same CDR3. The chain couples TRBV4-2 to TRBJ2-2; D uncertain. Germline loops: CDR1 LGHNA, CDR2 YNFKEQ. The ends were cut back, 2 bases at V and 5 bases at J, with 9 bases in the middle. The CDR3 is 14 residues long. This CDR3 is CASSQSPTTGELFF. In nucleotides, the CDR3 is TGTGCCAGCAGCCAATCCCCGACGACCGGGGAGCTGTTTTTT.

Written as DNA, the CDR3 is TGTGCCAGCAGTCCATTGAGCGTCGAGGGCCGGTACGAGCAGTACTTC. Its protein product is CASSPLSVEGRYEQYF. The rearrangement links TRBV27 to TRBJ2-7, with a weak D call TRBD2 (5 bases). V lost 5 bases and J 4 bases, leaving 21 bases between the germline ends. The CDR3 runs to 16 residues. Germline assignment: CDR1 MNHEY and CDR2 SMNVEV (reference sequence).

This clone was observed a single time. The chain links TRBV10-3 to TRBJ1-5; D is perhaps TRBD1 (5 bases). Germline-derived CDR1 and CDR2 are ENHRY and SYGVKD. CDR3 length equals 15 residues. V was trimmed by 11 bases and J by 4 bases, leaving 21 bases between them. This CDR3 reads CASHGGLSSNQPQHF. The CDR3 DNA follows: TGTGCCTCCCACGGGGGGTTATCGTCAAATCAGCCCCAGCATTTT.

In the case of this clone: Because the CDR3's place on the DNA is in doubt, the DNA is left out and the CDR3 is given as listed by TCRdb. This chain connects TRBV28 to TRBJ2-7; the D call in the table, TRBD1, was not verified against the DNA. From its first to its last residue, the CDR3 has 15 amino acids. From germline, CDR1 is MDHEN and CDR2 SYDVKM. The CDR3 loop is CASSSSSGGGDEQYF.

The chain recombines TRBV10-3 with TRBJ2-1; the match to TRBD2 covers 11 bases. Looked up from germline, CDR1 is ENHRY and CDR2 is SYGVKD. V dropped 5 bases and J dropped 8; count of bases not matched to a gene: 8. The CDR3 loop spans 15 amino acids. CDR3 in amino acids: CAISLAGGGLDEQFF. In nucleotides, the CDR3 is TGTGCCATCAGTCTAGCGGGAGGAGGGTTGGATGAGCAGTTCTTC.

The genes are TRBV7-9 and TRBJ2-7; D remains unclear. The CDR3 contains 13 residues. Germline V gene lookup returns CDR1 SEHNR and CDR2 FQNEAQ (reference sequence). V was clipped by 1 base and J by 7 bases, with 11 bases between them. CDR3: CASSLGSSFEQYF. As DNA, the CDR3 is TGTGCCAGCAGCTTAGGATCGTCTTTTGAGCAGTACTTC.

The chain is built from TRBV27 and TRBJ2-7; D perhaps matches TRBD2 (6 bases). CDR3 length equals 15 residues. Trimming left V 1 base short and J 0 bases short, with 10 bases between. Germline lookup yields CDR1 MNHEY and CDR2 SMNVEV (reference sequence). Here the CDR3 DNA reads TGTGCCAGCAGTTTATTTTCGGGAGTCTCCTACGAGCAGTACTTC. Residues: CASSLFSGVSYEQYF.

The CDR3 spells CASTGSLNTEAFF. As DNA, the CDR3 is TGTGCCAGCACGGGCAGCCTCAACACTGAAGCTTTCTTT. This sequence joins TRBV28 and TRBJ1-1; D is unresolved. This CDR3 is 13 amino acids long. The germline V gene encodes CDR1 MDHEN and CDR2 SYDVKM. Trimming stripped 7 bases from V and 2 bases from J, with 11 bases between.

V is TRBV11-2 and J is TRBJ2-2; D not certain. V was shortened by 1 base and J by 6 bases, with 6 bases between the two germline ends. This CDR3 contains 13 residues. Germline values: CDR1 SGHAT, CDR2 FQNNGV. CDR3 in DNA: TGTGCCAGCAGCTTAGGATCCGCCGGGGAGCTGTTTTTT. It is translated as CASSLGSAGELFF.

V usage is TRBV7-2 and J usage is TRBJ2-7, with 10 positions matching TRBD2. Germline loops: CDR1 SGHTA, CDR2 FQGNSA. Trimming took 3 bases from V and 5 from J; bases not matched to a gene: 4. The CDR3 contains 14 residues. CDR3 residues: CASSFRTSGNEQYF. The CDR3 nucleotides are TGTGCCAGCAGCTTCCGTACTAGCGGGAACGAGCAGTACTTC.

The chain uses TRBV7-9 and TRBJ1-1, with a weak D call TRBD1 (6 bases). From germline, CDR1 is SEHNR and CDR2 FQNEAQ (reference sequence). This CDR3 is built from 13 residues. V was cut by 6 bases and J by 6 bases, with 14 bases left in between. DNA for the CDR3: TGTGCCAGCAGACCCAGACAGGACGCTGAAGCTTTCTTT. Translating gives CASRPRQDAEAFF.

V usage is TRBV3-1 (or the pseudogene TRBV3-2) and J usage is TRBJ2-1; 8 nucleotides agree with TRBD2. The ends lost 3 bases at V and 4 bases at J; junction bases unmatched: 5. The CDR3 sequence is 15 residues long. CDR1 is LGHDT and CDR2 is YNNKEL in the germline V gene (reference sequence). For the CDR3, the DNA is TGTGCCAGCAGCCAGGCTAGCGGGCCATACAATGAGCAGTTCTTC. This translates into CASSQASGPYNEQFF.

The CDR3 spells CASSLVPQGGYEQYF. CDR3 nucleotides: TGTGCCAGCAGCTTAGTCCCCCAGGGAGGCTACGAGCAGTACTTC. The chain recombines TRBV7-2 with TRBJ2-7; D perhaps matches TRBD2 (6 bases). This CDR3 spans 15 amino acids. The V gene lost 1 base and the J gene lost 3 bases, with 13 bases spanning the gap. From germline, CDR1 is SGHTA and CDR2 FQGNSA.

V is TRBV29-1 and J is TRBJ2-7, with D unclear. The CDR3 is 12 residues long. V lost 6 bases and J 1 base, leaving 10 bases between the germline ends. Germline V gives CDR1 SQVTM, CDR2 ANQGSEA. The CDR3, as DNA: TGCAGCGTAAAGGGCGGATCCTACGAGCAGTACTTC. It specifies CSVKGGSYEQYF.

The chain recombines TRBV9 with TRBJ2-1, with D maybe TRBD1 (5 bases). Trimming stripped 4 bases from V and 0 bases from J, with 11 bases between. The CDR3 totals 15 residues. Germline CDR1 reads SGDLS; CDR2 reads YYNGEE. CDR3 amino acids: CASSPTTVSYNEQFF. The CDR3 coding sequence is TGTGCCAGCAGCCCAACGACAGTCTCCTACAATGAGCAGTTCTTC.

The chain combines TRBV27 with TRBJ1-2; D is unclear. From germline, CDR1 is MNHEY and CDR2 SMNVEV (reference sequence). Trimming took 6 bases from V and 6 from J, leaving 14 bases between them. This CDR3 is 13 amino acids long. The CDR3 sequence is CASRGSGINGYTF. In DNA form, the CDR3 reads TGTGCCAGCAGGGGGTCGGGAATCAATGGCTACACCTTC.

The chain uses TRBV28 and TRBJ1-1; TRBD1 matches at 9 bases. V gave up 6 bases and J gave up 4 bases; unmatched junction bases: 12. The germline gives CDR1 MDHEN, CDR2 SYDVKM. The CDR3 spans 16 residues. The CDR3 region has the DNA TGTGCCAGCAGCCCGACAAGACAGGGGGGGAGCACTGAAGCTTTCTTT. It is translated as CASSPTRQGGSTEAFF.

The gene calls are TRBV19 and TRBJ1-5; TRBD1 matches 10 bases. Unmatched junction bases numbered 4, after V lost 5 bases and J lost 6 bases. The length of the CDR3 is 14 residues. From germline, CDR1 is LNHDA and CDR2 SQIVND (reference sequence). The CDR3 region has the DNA TGTGCCAGTAGTTCGACAGGGGGCGGTCAGCCCCAGCATTTT. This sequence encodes CASSSTGGGQPQHF.

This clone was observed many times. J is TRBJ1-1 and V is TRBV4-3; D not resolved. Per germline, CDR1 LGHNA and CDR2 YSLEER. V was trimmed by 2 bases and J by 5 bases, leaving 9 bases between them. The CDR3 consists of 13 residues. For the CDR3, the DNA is TGCGCCAGCAGCCAAAACCCGGCGACTGAAGCTTTCTTT. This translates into CASSQNPATEAFF.